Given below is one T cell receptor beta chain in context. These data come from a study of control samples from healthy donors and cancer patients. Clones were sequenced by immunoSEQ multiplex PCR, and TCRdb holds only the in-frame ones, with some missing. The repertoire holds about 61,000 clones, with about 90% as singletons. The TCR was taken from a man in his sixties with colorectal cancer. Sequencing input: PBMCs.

The CDR3 spells CASSPQLSGNTIYF. The DNA of the CDR3 is TGTGCCAGCAGTCCACAACTCTCTGGAAACACCATATATTTT. The chain carries TRBV6-5 and TRBJ1-3; no definite D call. Germline CDR1 MNHEY, CDR2 SVGAGI. CDR3 length: 14 amino acids. V dropped 5 bases and J dropped 0 bases, with 8 bases sitting between them.